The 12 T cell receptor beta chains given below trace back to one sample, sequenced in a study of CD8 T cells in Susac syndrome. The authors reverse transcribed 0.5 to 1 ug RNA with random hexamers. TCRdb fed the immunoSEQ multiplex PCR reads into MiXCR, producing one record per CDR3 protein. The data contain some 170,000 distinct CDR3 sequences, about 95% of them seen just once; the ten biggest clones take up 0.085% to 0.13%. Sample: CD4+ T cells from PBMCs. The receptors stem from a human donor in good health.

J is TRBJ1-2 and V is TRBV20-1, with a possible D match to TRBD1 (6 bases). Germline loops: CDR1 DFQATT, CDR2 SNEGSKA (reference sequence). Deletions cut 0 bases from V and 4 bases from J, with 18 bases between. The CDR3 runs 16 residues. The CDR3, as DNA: TGCAGTGCTAGAGATGCGAGGATTCAGGGGTCCTATGGCTACACCTTC. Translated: CSARDARIQGSYGYTF.

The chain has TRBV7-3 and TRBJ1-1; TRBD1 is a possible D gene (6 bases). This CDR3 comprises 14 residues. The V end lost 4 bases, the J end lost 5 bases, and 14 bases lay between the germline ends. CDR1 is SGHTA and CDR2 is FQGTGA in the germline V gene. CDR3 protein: CASSSVGAGTEAFF. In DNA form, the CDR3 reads TGTGCCAGCAGCTCAGTGGGGGCTGGGACTGAAGCTTTCTTT.

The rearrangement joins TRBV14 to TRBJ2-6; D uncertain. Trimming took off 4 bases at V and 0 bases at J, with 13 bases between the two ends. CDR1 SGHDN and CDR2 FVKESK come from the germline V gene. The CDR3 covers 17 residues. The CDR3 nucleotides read TGTGCCAGCAGCCCCCAGTCCAGGCCCTCTGGGGCCAACGTCCTGACTTTC. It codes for CASSPQSRPSGANVLTF.

In DNA form, the CDR3 reads TGTGCCACCAGCAGAGATTCCCGGGAGACCCAGTACTTC. Protein product: CATSRDSRETQYF. The V call is TRBV15, the J call TRBJ2-5; no clear D gene. Germline V gene sequence: CDR1 LNHNV, CDR2 YYDKDF (reference sequence). This CDR3 comprises 13 residues. V lost 0 bases, J lost 5 bases, and 7 bases lay in between. The variable domain in full, with the rest retrieved from reference TRBV15 and TRBJ2-5, is DAMVIQNPRYQVTQFGKPVTLSCSQTLNHNVMYWYQQKSSQAPKLLFHYYDKDFNNEADTPDNFQSRRPNTSFCFLDIRSPGLGDTAMYLCATSRDSRETQYFGPGTRLLVL.

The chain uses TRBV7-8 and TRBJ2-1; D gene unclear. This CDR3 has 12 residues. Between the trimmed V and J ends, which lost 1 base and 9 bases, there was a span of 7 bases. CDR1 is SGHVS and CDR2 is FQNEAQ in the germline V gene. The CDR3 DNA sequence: TGTGCCAGCAGCTTAGGAATGACTGAGCAGTTCTTC. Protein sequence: CASSLGMTEQFF.

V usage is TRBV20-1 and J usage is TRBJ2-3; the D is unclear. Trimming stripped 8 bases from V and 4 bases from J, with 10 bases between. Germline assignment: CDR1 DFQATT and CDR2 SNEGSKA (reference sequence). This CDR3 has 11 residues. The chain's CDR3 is CSFAASDTQYF. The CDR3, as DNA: TGCAGTTTCGCAGCCTCAGATACGCAGTATTTT.

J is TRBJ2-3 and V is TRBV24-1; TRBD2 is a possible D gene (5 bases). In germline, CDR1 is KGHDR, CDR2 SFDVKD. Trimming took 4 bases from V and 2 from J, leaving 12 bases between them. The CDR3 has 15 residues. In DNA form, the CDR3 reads TGTGCCACCAGTGACTTGGGAGCGGACACAGATACGCAGTATTTT. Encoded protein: CATSDLGADTDTQYF.

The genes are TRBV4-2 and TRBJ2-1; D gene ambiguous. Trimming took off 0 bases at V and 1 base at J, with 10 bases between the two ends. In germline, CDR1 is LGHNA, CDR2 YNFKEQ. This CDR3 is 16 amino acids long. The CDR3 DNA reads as TGTGCCAGCAGCCAAGATCAGCGACGGTCCTACAATGAGCAGTTCTTC. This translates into CASSQDQRRSYNEQFF.

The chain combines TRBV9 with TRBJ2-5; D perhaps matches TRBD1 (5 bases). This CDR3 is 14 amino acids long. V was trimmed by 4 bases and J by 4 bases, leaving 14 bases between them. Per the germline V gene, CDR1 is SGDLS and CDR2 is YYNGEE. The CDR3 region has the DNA TGTGCCAGCAGCCCCGACAGTCAAAGAGAGACCCAGTACTTC. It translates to CASSPDSQRETQYF.

CDR3 in amino acids: CASSVGQHF. The CDR3 DNA reads as TGTGCCAGCAGCGTAGGCCAGCATTTT. J is TRBJ1-5 and V is TRBV9; D remains ambiguous. The CDR3 length is 9 residues. The germline gives CDR1 SGDLS, CDR2 YYNGEE. The V gene lost 0 bases and the J gene lost 12 bases, with 1 base spanning the gap.

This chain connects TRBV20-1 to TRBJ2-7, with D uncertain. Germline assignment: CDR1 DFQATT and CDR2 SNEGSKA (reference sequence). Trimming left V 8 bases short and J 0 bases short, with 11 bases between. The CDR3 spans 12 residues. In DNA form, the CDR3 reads TGCAGTACAAAGACGGTCTCCTACGAGCAGTACTTC. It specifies CSTKTVSYEQYF.

CDR3 sequence reads: CASNNRGAEETQYF. CDR3 coding DNA: TGTGCCAGCAACAACCGGGGGGCTGAAGAGACCCAGTACTTC. The chain couples TRBV6-2 or TRBV6-3 to TRBJ2-5; possible D gene TRBD2, 7 bases. Trimming pared 7 bases from V and 3 bases from J, leaving 15 bases between. This CDR3 is built from 14 residues. Looked up from germline, CDR1 is MNHEY and CDR2 is SVGEGT.